This TCR beta chain was obtained from a study of T cell changes during pregnancy in multiple sclerosis. The CDR3 runs to 14 residues. The germline gives CDR1 SGHRS, CDR2 YFSETQ. V was pared by 4 bases and J by 0 bases, with 3 bases of the junction left unmatched. The table came from immunoSEQ multiplex PCR; TCRdb's copy has only in-frame clones and leaves some out. The sample carries tens of thousands of clones, roughly 88% recorded once. The TCR was taken from a female donor in good health, enrolled as a control in a pregnancy study. The chain combines TRBV5-1 with TRBJ2-7, with TRBD2 identical over 8 bases. The starting material was peripheral blood, obtained after pregnancy. The CDR3 DNA is TGCGCCAGCAGCCCAAGCGGGGGCTCCTACGAGCAGTACTTC. Its protein is CASSPSGGSYEQYF.